Following are 3 T cell receptor beta chains from one sample sequenced in a study of T cell responses to AZD1222 COVID-19 vaccine. The data were produced by immunoSEQ multiplex PCR, yet TCRdb's version contains in-frame clones alone and is incomplete. The data hold 90,000 to 120,000 clones, with 87% observed a single time. Specimen: peripheral blood, collected 28 days after the second AZD1222 dose. All receptors come from an adult who received the AZD1222 COVID-19 vaccine.

This chain links TRBV6-5 with TRBJ1-3, with 9 nucleotides matching TRBD1. Unmatched junction bases numbered 7, after V lost 6 bases and J lost 7 bases. The CDR3 runs to 14 residues. CDR1 is MNHEY and CDR2 is SVGAGI in the germline V gene. The CDR3 DNA follows: TGTGCCAGCAGACCTCTGGACAGGGGCAACACCATATATTTT. It encodes CASRPLDRGNTIYF.

The V and J genes are TRBV18 and TRBJ2-3; TRBD2 matches 14 bases. The V segment lost 0 bases and the J segment 7 bases; nucleotides outside the gene matches: 12. The CDR3 is made up of 19 amino acids. The germline gives CDR1 KGHSH, CDR2 LQKENI. In DNA, the CDR3 is TGTGCCAGCTCACCACCGCCAGGACTAGCGGGGGGTTCTGGAAATACGCAGTATTTT. Translation: CASSPPPGLAGGSGNTQYF.

The CDR3 region is CASSVGLASQPQHF. CDR3 sequence (DNA): TGTGCCAGCAGCGTAGGGCTGGCGAGTCAGCCCCAGCATTTT. The rearrangement links TRBV9 to TRBJ1-5, with no clear D. The CDR3 totals 14 residues. Trimming removed 0 bases from V and 6 bases from J, with 10 bases in between. Germline loops: CDR1 SGDLS, CDR2 YYNGEE.